This T cell receptor (beta chain) came from a study of OX40 agonist ivuxolimab in advanced cancers. Study-level background: Hepatocellular carcinoma, melanoma, renal cell or head and neck cancer was diagnosed in the dose-escalation patients.

Produced via immunoSEQ multiplex PCR; TCRdb's table is partial and in-frame only. This table holds about 68,000 clones, around 90% found once. Points on this clone: Antigen unknown.

Study conclusions and caveats: Both CD4+ and CD8+ T cell populations in blood had undergone clonal expansion by week 6 at 0.1 to 3.0 mg/kg. Researchers did not establish what antigens the expanded peripheral T cells target. Some patients without response likewise showed low normalized clonal expansion.

Trimming left V 6 bases short and J 6 bases short, with 15 bases between. The V gene's germline CDR1 is MRHNA and CDR2 SNTAGT. The CDR3 is 14 amino acids. Specimen: CD4+ or CD8+ T cells sorted from blood, collected in a trial of the OX40 agonist ivuxolimab. The gene calls are TRBV6-4 and TRBJ1-5, with D uncertain. The receptor was isolated from an adult with an advanced solid tumor such as melanoma, head and neck, liver or kidney cancer. CDR3 bases: TGTGCCAGCAGCCGTGAATGGCTGGTTCAGCCCCAGCATTTT. This translates into CASSREWLVQPQHF.